These 5 T cell receptor beta chains came from one sample sequenced in a study of T cell repertoires in cytomegalovirus infection. MiXCR, applied by TCRdb to the reads, yields one record per CDR3 protein. Among approximately 470,000 distinct CDR3 sequences, under 55% were seen once, and the ten largest hold around two fifths. Their antigen targets remain unknown. The sequenced sample was cultured PBMCs, obtained from culture after CMV antigen stimulation. Every receptor here comes from a human donor in good health (CMV status not recorded). Some clones in this sample may be carry-over from other donors' samples.

V gene TRBV7-9 combines with J gene TRBJ2-3, with a weak D call TRBD2 (6 bases). Germline V gives CDR1 SEHNR, CDR2 FQNEAQ (reference sequence). This CDR3 region has 14 residues. V lost 1 base, J lost 5 bases, and 10 bases lay in between. The DNA for the CDR3 is TGTGCCAGCAGCTTAGGAGTCGGGGGAGATACGCAGTATTTT. It is translated as CASSLGVGGDTQYF.

This clonotype has more than one count but fewer than ten. CDR3 DNA: TGTGCCAGCAGCTTAGTATCCTCAGGGATGGGACAGCCCCAGCATTTT. Residues: CASSLVSSGMGQPQHF. The chain links TRBV7-2 to TRBJ1-5; D perhaps matches TRBD1 (5 bases). Trimming cost V 1 base and J 7 bases, with 17 bases left between them. This CDR3 is built from 16 residues. CDR1 and CDR2 (germline): SGHTA, FQGNSA.

The rearrangement uses TRBV6-2 or TRBV6-3 and TRBJ2-1; 10 bases line up with TRBD2. Germline CDR1 MNHEY, CDR2 SVGEGT. Trimming removed 0 bases from V and 8 bases from J; junction bases left unmatched: 7. The CDR3 spans 16 residues. The chain's CDR3 is CASSYSVAGGRDEQFF. The CDR3 region has the DNA TGTGCCAGCAGTTACTCGGTAGCGGGAGGTCGAGATGAGCAGTTCTTC.

This rearrangement joins TRBV5-4 to TRBJ2-3; the match to TRBD2 covers 11 bases. The CDR3 runs 15 residues. V trimming: 4 bases; J trimming: 6 bases; junction bases outside the gene matches: 7. The germline gives CDR1 SGHNT, CDR2 YYREEE (reference sequence). CDR3 coding DNA: TGTGCCAGCAGCGCCACTAGCGGGGGCATGGATACGCAGTATTTT. Translated: CASSATSGGMDTQYF.

This clonotype has a single count. J is TRBJ2-1 and V is TRBV5-4; 15 bases agree with TRBD2. J gave up 0 bases and V 5 bases, and 6 bases lay outside the gene matches. The CDR3 is 18 residues long. Looked up from germline, CDR1 is SGHNT and CDR2 is YYREEE (reference sequence). The CDR3 nucleotides are TGTGCCAGCAGGTCCGGGACTAGCGGGAGGCGCTCCTACAATGAGCAGTTCTTC. Protein sequence: CASRSGTSGRRSYNEQFF.